This TCR beta chain was sequenced during a study of T cell responses to AZD1222 COVID-19 vaccine. Notes on this clone: Its target is not known.

Whole-study results and caveats: Vaccination with two AZD1222 doses was followed by a rise in Spike-specific TCR breadth and depth. Repertoire sampling was restricted to post-peak T cell response timepoints. Spike-wide coverage was observed for vaccine-associated CD4 TCRs, with dominant responses at 160-218 and 743-854.

Measured with immunoSEQ multiplex PCR; TCRdb has only the in-frame clones, and not every one. The sample lists over 150,000 clones, roughly 92% occurring once. CDR3 length equals 15 residues. V was clipped by 4 bases and J by 3 bases; unmatched bases: 5. Germline CDR1 and CDR2: MGHRA and YSYEKL. The source material was peripheral blood, sampled on day 0 of AZD1222 vaccination. The sequence was obtained from an adult in good health. The chain employs TRBV4-1 and TRBJ2-7, with 11 bases identical to TRBD2. DNA for the CDR3: TGCGCCAGCAGCCCGGGACTAGCGGCTTACTACGAGCAGTACGTC. Protein product: CASSPGLAAYYEQYV.